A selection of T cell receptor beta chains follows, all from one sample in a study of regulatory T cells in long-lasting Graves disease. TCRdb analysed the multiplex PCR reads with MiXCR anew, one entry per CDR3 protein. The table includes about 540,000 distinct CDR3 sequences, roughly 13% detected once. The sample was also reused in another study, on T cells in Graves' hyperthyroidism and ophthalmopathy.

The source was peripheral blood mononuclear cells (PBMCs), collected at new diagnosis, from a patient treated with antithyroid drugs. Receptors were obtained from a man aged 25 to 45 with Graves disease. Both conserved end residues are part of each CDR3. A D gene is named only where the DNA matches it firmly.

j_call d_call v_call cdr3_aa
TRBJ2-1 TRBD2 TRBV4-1 CASSPLPPRTSGYNEQFF
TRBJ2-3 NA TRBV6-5 CASSYLNTDTQYF
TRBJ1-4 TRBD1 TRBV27 CAARISQQGVNEKLFF
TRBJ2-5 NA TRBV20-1 CSARGAGRQETQYF
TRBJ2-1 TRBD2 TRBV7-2 CASSQTSGPYNEQFF
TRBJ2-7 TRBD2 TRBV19 CASSTMTSGRTYEQYF
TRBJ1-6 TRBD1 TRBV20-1 CSATRDRVTSALHF
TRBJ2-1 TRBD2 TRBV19 CASTPARLAGNEQFF
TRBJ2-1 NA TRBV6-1 CASRDNAGEQFF
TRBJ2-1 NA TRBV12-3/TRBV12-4 CASSPGQPFNEQFF
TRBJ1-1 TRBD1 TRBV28 CASSLLAGTGLGAEAFF
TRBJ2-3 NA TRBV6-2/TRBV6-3 CATTVTGSTDTQYF
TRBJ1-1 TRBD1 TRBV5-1 CASSSNRGNTEAFF
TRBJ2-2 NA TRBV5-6 CASSLELNTGELFF
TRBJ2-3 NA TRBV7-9 CASSLGRGRFTDTQYF
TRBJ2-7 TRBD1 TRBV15 CATSARQGGNEQYF
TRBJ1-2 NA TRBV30 CAWSAPDRNFNYGYTF
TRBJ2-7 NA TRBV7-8 CASSEARVGQYF
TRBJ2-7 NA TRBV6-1 CASSNSGPYEQYF